What follows is one TCR beta chain and its context. Clones were sequenced by immunoSEQ multiplex PCR, and TCRdb holds only the in-frame ones, with some missing. The sample consists of about 240,000 clones, around 85% of them appearing once. Germline values: CDR1 SGHRS, CDR2 YFSETQ. Trimming took off 4 bases at V and 3 bases at J, with 14 bases between the two ends. The CDR3 runs to 14 residues. The data are from a study of cytomegalovirus exposure and HLA in healthy donors. This clonotype originated in a woman under 40 in good health and CMV-seropositive. Sequencing used PBMCs. The V call is TRBV5-1, the J call TRBJ2-7, with D tentatively TRBD1 (6 bases). The CDR3, as DNA: TGCGCCAGCAGCCCTACGGGACACAGCTACGAGCAGTACTTC. Protein sequence: CASSPTGHSYEQYF. The whole variable domain, filled in from reference TRBV5-1 and TRBJ2-7, reads KAGVTQTPRYLIKTRGQQVTLSCSPISGHRSVSWYQQTPGQGLQFLFEYFSETQRNKGNFPGRFSGRQFSNSRSEMNVSTLELGDSALYLCASSPTGHSYEQYFGPGTRLTVT.